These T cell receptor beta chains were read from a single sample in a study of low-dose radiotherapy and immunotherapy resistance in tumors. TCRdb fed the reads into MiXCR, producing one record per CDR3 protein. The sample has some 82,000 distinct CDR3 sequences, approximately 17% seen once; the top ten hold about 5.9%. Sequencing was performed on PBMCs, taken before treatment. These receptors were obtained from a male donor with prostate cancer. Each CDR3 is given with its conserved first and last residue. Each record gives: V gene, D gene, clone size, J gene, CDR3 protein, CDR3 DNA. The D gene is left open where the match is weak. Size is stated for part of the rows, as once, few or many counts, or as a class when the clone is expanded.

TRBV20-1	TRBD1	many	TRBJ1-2	CSARDTGQGADGYTF	TGCAGTGCTAGAGATACGGGACAGGGCGCTGATGGCTACACCTTC
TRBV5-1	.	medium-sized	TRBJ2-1	CASSSSLGVAEQFF	TGCGCCAGCAGCTCGTCCCTGGGGGTGGCTGAGCAGTTCTTC
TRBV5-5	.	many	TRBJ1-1	CASSSLPNTEAFF	TGTGCCAGCAGCTCTCTTCCGAACACTGAAGCTTTCTTT
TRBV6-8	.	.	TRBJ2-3	CASSYRGGPTDTQYF	TGTGCCAGCAGTTACCGTGGGGGACCCACAGATACGCAGTATTTT
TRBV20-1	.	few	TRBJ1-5	CSARKKNRAHQPQHF	TGCAGTGCTAGAAAAAAAAACAGGGCGCATCAGCCCCAGCATTTT
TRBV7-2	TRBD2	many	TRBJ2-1	CASSSRAGDYNEQFF	TGTGCCAGCAGCTCTCGGGCGGGGGACTACAATGAGCAGTTCTTC
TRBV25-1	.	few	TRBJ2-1	CASSGSGTDNEQFF	TGTGCCAGCAGTGGGTCCGGGACCGACAATGAGCAGTTCTTC
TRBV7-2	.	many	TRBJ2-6	CASSSREAGANVLTF	TGTGCCAGCAGCTCCAGAGAGGCAGGGGCCAACGTCCTGACTTTC
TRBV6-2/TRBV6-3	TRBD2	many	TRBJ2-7	CASRKSSGGYEQYF	TGTGCCAGCAGAAAATCTAGCGGGGGTTACGAGCAGTACTTC
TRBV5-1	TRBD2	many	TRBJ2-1	CASSSGSEVSGTPLF	TGCGCCAGCAGCTCGGGGAGCGAAGTTAGCGGGACCCCGCTCTTC
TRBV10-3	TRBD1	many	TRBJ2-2	CAIKQGEEAGELFF	TGTGCCATCAAACAGGGGGAGGAAGCCGGGGAGCTGTTTTTT
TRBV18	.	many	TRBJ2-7	CASSPPAGTYEQYF	TGTGCCAGCTCACCACCCGCAGGGACCTACGAGCAGTACTTC
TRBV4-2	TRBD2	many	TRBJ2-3	CASSQQLAGDASQYF	TGTGCCAGCAGCCAACAACTAGCGGGGGACGCCTCGCAGTATTTT
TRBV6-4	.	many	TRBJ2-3	CASSDSFGHTQYF	TGTGCCAGCAGTGACTCGTTCGGGCACACGCAGTATTTT
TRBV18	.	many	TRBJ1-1	CASSPVGFVTEAFF	TGTGCCAGCTCACCGGTGGGATTCGTCACTGAAGCTTTCTTT
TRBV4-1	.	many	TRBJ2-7	CASSLPTAPGLYEQYF	TGCGCCAGCAGCCTACCGACGGCCCCGGGCCTATACGAGCAGTACTTC
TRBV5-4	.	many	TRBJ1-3	CASSADSNFLGNTIYF	TGTGCCAGCAGCGCCGACAGTAATTTCCTAGGAAACACCATATATTTT
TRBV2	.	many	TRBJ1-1	CASRRGAGNTEAFF	TGTGCCAGCCGGAGGGGGGCAGGGAACACTGAAGCTTTCTTT
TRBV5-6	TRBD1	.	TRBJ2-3	CASSGQGTDTQYF	TGTGCCAGCAGCGGACAGGGGACAGATACGCAGTATTTT
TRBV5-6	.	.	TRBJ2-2	CATGSWDTGELFF	TGTGCCACCGGTTCTTGGGACACCGGGGAGCTGTTTTTT
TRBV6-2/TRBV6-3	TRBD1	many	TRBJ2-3	CASSDQQGYTDTQYF	TGTGCCAGCAGTGACCAACAGGGGTACACAGATACGCAGTATTTT
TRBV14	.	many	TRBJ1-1	CASSPAAPNTEAFF	TGTGCCAGCAGCCCCGCGGCGCCGAACACTGAAGCTTTCTTT
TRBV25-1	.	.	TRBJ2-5	CASSDFSFAYQETQYF	TGTGCCAGCAGTGACTTCTCCTTCGCGTACCAAGAGACCCAGTACTTC
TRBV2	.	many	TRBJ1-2	CASSDPPGATGYTF	TGTGCCAGCAGTGACCCCCCGGGGGCGACGGGCTACACCTTC
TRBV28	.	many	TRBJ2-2	CATPGGFSGELFF	TGTGCCACCCCAGGGGGGTTTTCCGGGGAGCTGTTTTTT
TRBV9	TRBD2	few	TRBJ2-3	CASSAGLAGGLVTDTQYF	TGTGCCAGCAGCGCGGGACTAGCGGGGGGGCTTGTCACAGATACGCAGTATTTT
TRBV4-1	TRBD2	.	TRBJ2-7	CASSRSTSGGAYEQYF	TGCGCCAGCAGCAGATCGACTAGCGGGGGGGCCTACGAGCAGTACTTC
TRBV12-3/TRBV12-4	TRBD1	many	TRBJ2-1	CASRGQGAHEQFF	TGTGCCAGCAGGGGACAGGGGGCCCATGAGCAGTTCTTC
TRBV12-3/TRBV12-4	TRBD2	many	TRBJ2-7	CASSLVAGGVEQYF	TGTGCCAGCAGTTTAGTTGCGGGAGGGGTCGAGCAGTACTTC
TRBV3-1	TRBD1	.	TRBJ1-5	CASSQNPRQGTSNQPQHF	TGTGCCAGCAGCCAAAATCCTCGACAGGGGACTAGCAATCAGCCCCAGCATTTT
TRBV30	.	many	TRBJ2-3	CAWSVLATSTDTQYF	TGTGCCTGGAGTGTATTGGCGACTAGCACAGATACGCAGTATTTT
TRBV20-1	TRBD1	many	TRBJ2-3	CSARAEGASKDTQYF	TGCAGTGCAAGGGCAGAGGGGGCTTCCAAAGATACGCAGTATTTT
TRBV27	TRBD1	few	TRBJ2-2	CASSSGQTTNTGELFF	TGTGCCAGCAGTTCGGGACAGACGACGAACACCGGGGAGCTGTTTTTT
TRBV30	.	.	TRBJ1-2	CAWRKGTSYGYTF	TGTGCCTGGAGAAAGGGGACAAGTTATGGCTACACCTTC
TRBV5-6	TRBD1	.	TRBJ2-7	CASSDGQGSSYEQYF	TGTGCCAGCAGCGACGGACAGGGGAGCTCCTACGAGCAGTACTTC
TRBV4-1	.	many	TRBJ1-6	CASSFDVSPLHF	TGCGCCAGCAGCTTCGACGTTTCACCCCTCCACTTT
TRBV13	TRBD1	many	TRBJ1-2	CASSPLDRRGGYTF	TGTGCCAGCAGCCCTCTGGACAGGAGGGGTGGCTACACCTTC
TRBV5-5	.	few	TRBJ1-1	CASSFGPMVTEAFF	TGTGCCAGCAGCTTTGGACCGATGGTGACTGAAGCTTTCTTT
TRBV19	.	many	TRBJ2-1	CASSPIAGAVEQFF	TGTGCCAGTAGTCCCATCGCCGGGGCGGTTGAGCAGTTCTTC
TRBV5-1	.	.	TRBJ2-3	CASSRVGAGDTQYF	TGCGCCAGCAGCCGCGTGGGCGCGGGAGATACGCAGTATTTT
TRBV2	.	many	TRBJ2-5	CASTYIGTQETQYF	TGTGCCAGCACCTATATTGGCACCCAAGAGACCCAGTACTTC
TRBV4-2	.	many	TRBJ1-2	CASSQDRSGYGYTF	TGTGCCAGCAGCCAAGATCGATCGGGATACGGCTACACCTTC
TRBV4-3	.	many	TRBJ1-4	CASSQELRAGGQKLFF	TGCGCCAGCAGCCAAGAACTCAGGGCGGGAGGGCAAAAACTGTTTTTT
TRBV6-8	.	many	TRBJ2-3	CASRRVASDTQYF	TGTGCCAGCCGGCGGGTAGCGTCAGATACGCAGTATTTT
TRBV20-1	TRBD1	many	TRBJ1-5	CSARDGTVSLSNQPQHF	TGCAGTGCTAGAGACGGGACAGTTTCTTTGAGCAATCAGCCCCAGCATTTT
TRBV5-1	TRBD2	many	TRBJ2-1	CASSFALAGGHNEQFF	TGCGCCAGCAGCTTCGCACTAGCGGGAGGACACAATGAGCAGTTCTTC
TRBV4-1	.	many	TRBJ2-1	CASSQVDLIAVGNEQFF	TGCGCCAGCAGCCAAGTCGATTTGATAGCGGTTGGGAATGAGCAGTTCTTC
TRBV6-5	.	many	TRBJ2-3	CASSYLGTDTQYF	TGTGCCAGCAGTTACTTGGGGACAGATACGCAGTATTTT